A selection of T cell receptor beta chains follows, all from one sample in a study of CD8 T cells in ankylosing spondylitis. TCRdb re-analysed the 5' RACE reads in MiXCR, keeping a single row per CDR3 protein. The table shows about 420,000 distinct CDR3 sequences, with about a fifth occurring only once. Sequenced material: blood, either unsorted or a sorted T cell fraction (not recorded which). The receptors were gathered from a male donor with ankylosing spondylitis. Each CDR3 is given with its conserved first and last residue. Fields, in order: D gene, V gene, J gene, clone size, CDR3 protein, CDR3 DNA. A D gene is named only where the DNA matches it firmly. Expanded clones get a size class; other rows say once, few or many, or leave the size out.

TRBD2	TRBV4-3	TRBJ2-3	many	CASSRRSGSPSDTQYF	TGCGCCAGCAGCCGGCGGAGCGGGAGTCCATCAGATACGCAGTATTTT
TRBD1	TRBV4-2	TRBJ2-1	NA	CASSQGQGQGGDSSYNEQFF	TGTGCCAGCAGCCAAGGGCAGGGACAGGGGGGCGATAGCTCCTACAATGAGCAGTTCTTC
NA	TRBV15	TRBJ2-3	many	CATSREASDHSTDTQYF	TGTGCCACCAGCAGAGAGGCTAGCGACCATAGCACAGATACGCAGTATTTT
NA	TRBV2	TRBJ1-4	few	CASGWLGEANEKLFF	TGTGCCAGCGGTTGGTTGGGGGAGGCTAATGAAAAACTGTTTTTT
NA	TRBV3-1	TRBJ2-3	few	CASSQVVTTVTDTQYF	TGTGCCAGCAGCCAAGTCGTTACCACCGTCACAGATACGCAGTATTTT
TRBD2	TRBV3-1	TRBJ2-3	NA	CASSPGLAGGPTDTQYF	TGTGCCAGCAGCCCGGGACTAGCGGGAGGGCCAACAGATACGCAGTATTTT
NA	TRBV28	TRBJ2-5	NA	CASSSYPSAETQYF	TGTGCCAGCAGTTCTTACCCATCGGCCGAGACCCAGTACTTC
NA	TRBV28	TRBJ2-7	few	CASSIGPGRSYEQYF	TGTGCCAGCAGTATCGGACCTGGGCGATCCTACGAGCAGTACTTC
TRBD1	TRBV14	TRBJ1-6	NA	CASSQHGTGVNSPLHF	TGTGCCAGCAGCCAACATGGGACAGGGGTTAATTCACCCCTCCACTTT
NA	TRBV23-1	TRBJ2-1	few	CASSLRQTSYNEQFF	TGCGCCAGCAGTCTTAGGCAAACCTCCTACAATGAGCAGTTCTTC
NA	TRBV2	TRBJ1-1	NA	CATRSTTTEAFF	TGTGCCACCCGCTCGACTACCACTGAAGCTTTCTTT
NA	TRBV6-1	TRBJ2-3	NA	CASSPGLPTDTQYF	TGTGCCAGCAGCCCCGGACTGCCCACAGATACGCAGTATTTT
NA	TRBV27	TRBJ1-5	NA	CASSEDHDPGQPQHF	TGTGCCAGCAGCGAAGACCATGACCCAGGACAGCCCCAGCATTTT
TRBD1	TRBV5-5	TRBJ2-1	NA	CASSFGTGPYNEQFF	TGTGCCAGCAGCTTCGGGACAGGGCCCTACAATGAGCAGTTCTTC
TRBD2	TRBV7-9	TRBJ2-7	NA	CASSLDGRTYEQYF	TGTGCCAGCAGCTTAGACGGGAGGACTTACGAGCAGTACTTC
TRBD1	TRBV27	TRBJ1-5	few	CASSFLIPGQGFVASNQPQHF	TGTGCCAGCAGTTTCCTCATTCCGGGACAGGGTTTCGTTGCTAGCAATCAGCCCCAGCATTTT
NA	TRBV5-1	TRBJ1-1	many	CASSVGPTNTEAFF	TGCGCCAGCAGCGTCGGACCGACGAACACTGAAGCTTTCTTT
NA	TRBV3-1	TRBJ2-7	NA	CASSQSAAYEQYF	TGTGCCAGCAGCCAGAGTGCCGCCTACGAGCAGTACTTC
TRBD1	TRBV20-1	TRBJ1-1	few	CSAGTGSGTEAFF	TGCAGTGCGGGGACAGGGAGTGGCACTGAAGCTTTCTTT
NA	TRBV11-2	TRBJ2-1	many	CASSLLVSSYNEQFF	TGTGCCAGCAGCTTGTTAGTAAGCTCCTACAATGAGCAGTTCTTC
NA	TRBV4-2	TRBJ2-3	NA	CASSQDWSPSTDTQYF	TGTGCCAGCAGCCAAGATTGGAGTCCCTCTACAGATACGCAGTATTTT
NA	TRBV27	TRBJ2-3	NA	CASRPRGVTDTQYF	TGTGCCAGCAGACCTAGGGGGGTTACAGATACGCAGTATTTT
TRBD1	TRBV6-1	TRBJ1-1	NA	CANSRGGNTEAFF	TGTGCCAACAGCAGGGGGGGGAACACTGAAGCTTTCTTT
NA	TRBV29-1	TRBJ2-1	NA	CSVELGNEQFF	TGCAGCGTTGAGCTGGGGAATGAGCAGTTCTTC
NA	TRBV12-3/TRBV12-4	TRBJ2-1	few	CASSLGLVEFF	TGTGCCAGCAGTTTAGGTCTAGTCGAGTTCTTC
TRBD1	TRBV12-3/TRBV12-4	TRBJ1-5	few	CASSSGQGGGYSNQPQHF	TGTGCCAGCAGTTCAGGACAGGGAGGGGGGTATAGCAATCAGCCCCAGCATTTT
TRBD1	TRBV4-3	TRBJ2-7	NA	CASSPGQGTGALYEQYF	TGCGCCAGCAGCCCTGGACAGGGTACAGGAGCACTCTACGAGCAGTACTTC
NA	TRBV29-1	TRBJ1-2	few	CSALQGNRYGYTF	TGCAGCGCCCTGCAGGGGAACCGCTATGGCTACACCTTC
NA	TRBV29-1	TRBJ1-3	NA	CSVTRAGNTIYF	TGCAGCGTTACCCGTGCTGGAAACACCATATATTTT
TRBD2	TRBV4-1	TRBJ2-3	NA	CASSQGRGAGGFTDTQYF	TGCGCCAGCAGCCAAGGCCGAGGAGCGGGGGGTTTCACAGATACGCAGTATTTT
TRBD1	TRBV20-1	TRBJ1-6	NA	CSAPGQADSPLHF	TGCAGTGCTCCGGGACAGGCGGATTCACCCCTCCACTTT
TRBD2	TRBV20-1	TRBJ2-1	few	CSARSLAGGSYNEQFF	TGCAGTGCTAGATCCCTAGCGGGCGGCTCCTACAATGAGCAGTTCTTC
NA	TRBV6-5	TRBJ1-1	NA	CASSYEVDTEAFF	TGTGCCAGCAGTTACGAGGTTGACACTGAAGCTTTCTTT
TRBD1	TRBV28	TRBJ1-5	NA	CASSGPGTGYQPQHF	TGTGCCAGCAGTGGACCTGGGACAGGGTACCAGCCCCAGCATTTT
NA	TRBV7-2	TRBJ2-3	NA	CASVFGGTDTQYF	TGTGCCAGCGTTTTTGGGGGCACAGATACGCAGTATTTT
TRBD2	TRBV20-1	TRBJ2-7	NA	CSASAGGKWTYEQYF	TGCAGTGCTAGTGCCGGGGGGAAGTGGACCTACGAGCAGTACTTC
NA	TRBV12-3/TRBV12-4	TRBJ2-2	NA	CASSLGPHLNTGELFF	TGTGCCAGCAGTTTGGGTCCACACCTGAACACCGGGGAGCTGTTTTTT
NA	TRBV3-1	TRBJ1-5	few	CASSPQGSDCNQPQHF	TGTGCCAGCAGTCCTCAGGGATCTGATTGCAATCAGCCCCAGCATTTT
NA	TRBV5-1	TRBJ2-1	NA	CASSLWSGSSYNEQFF	TGCGCCAGCAGCTTGTGGTCCGGGAGCTCCTACAATGAGCAGTTCTTC
NA	TRBV5-1	TRBJ2-3	few	CASRAGSTDTQYF	TGCGCCAGCCGGGCCGGTTCCACAGATACGCAGTATTTT
NA	TRBV12-3/TRBV12-4	TRBJ2-1	few	CASSPIRGARNEQFF	TGTGCCAGCAGTCCTATTCGGGGGGCGAGGAATGAGCAGTTCTTC
TRBD1	TRBV28	TRBJ2-6	once	CASTGGVGTGGFGANVLTF	TGTGCCTCTACGGGAGGGGTAGGGACAGGGGGCTTTGGGGCCAACGTCCTGACTTTC
NA	TRBV5-1	TRBJ1-2	many	CASSLGSVGRSSGYTF	TGCGCCAGCAGCTTGGGGTCAGTGGGAAGGAGTTCTGGCTACACCTTC
TRBD2	TRBV6-1	TRBJ2-1	NA	CASSEAPSGSLGEQFF	TGTGCCAGCAGTGAAGCCCCCAGCGGGAGTTTAGGTGAGCAGTTCTTC
NA	TRBV20-1	TRBJ1-5	NA	CSARDSARGFGNQPQHF	TGCAGTGCTAGAGATTCTGCGCGAGGGTTTGGCAATCAGCCCCAGCATTTT
TRBD2	TRBV20-1	TRBJ2-1	NA	CSARGALADNEQFF	TGCAGTGCTAGAGGTGCGCTAGCGGACAATGAGCAGTTCTTC
TRBD1	TRBV6-5	TRBJ1-2	few	CASSYSSDRGYGYTF	TGTGCCAGCAGTTACTCGTCTGACAGGGGGTATGGCTACACCTTC
TRBD2	TRBV5-1	TRBJ2-7	NA	CASSEGLAGVSHEQYF	TGCGCCAGCAGCGAGGGACTAGCGGGTGTAAGCCACGAGCAGTACTTC
TRBD1	TRBV11-3	TRBJ1-1	once	CASSTRNPTGPNTEAFF	TGTGCCAGCAGCACCAGAAATCCGACAGGGCCGAACACTGAAGCTTTCTTT
TRBD1	TRBV30	TRBJ1-5	NA	CAWSSGQKDQPQHF	TGTGCCTGGAGTTCGGGACAGAAGGATCAGCCCCAGCATTTT
NA	TRBV7-3	TRBJ1-1	few	CASSSSTGNTEAFF	TGTGCCAGCAGCTCCTCGACTGGGAACACTGAAGCTTTCTTT
TRBD2	TRBV20-1	TRBJ2-7	many	CSALRGGLGLTYEQYF	TGCAGTGCTCTGAGAGGCGGACTAGGGTTAACCTACGAGCAGTACTTC
NA	TRBV12-3/TRBV12-4	TRBJ1-5	few	CASSLARIQPQHF	TGTGCCAGCAGTTTAGCGAGGATCCAGCCCCAGCATTTT
NA	TRBV7-9	TRBJ1-3	NA	CASSPEFYSGNTIYF	TGTGCCAGCAGCCCAGAATTCTACTCTGGAAACACCATATATTTT
TRBD2	TRBV18	TRBJ2-2	NA	CASSPTSGVNTGELFF	TGTGCCAGCTCACCGACTAGCGGGGTGAACACCGGGGAGCTGTTTTTT
TRBD2	TRBV6-1	TRBJ2-2	NA	CASREGRGTGELFF	TGTGCCAGCAGAGAGGGGAGGGGCACCGGGGAGCTGTTTTTT
TRBD2	TRBV7-9	TRBJ2-5	NA	CASLGTSAPGETQYF	TGTGCCAGCTTAGGGACTAGCGCTCCCGGAGAGACCCAGTACTTC
NA	TRBV11-2	TRBJ2-7	few	CASSLGRTISYEQYF	TGTGCCAGCAGCTTAGGACGGACTATCTCCTACGAGCAGTACTTC
NA	TRBV21-1	TRBJ1-2	NA	CASSKKFEQGRSNYGYTF	TGTGCCAGCAGCAAGAAGTTCGAACAGGGGCGGTCCAACTATGGCTACACCTTC
NA	TRBV29-1	TRBJ2-3	many	CSVGVNHDGTQYF	TGCAGCGTCGGGGTAAACCACGACGGTACGCAGTATTTT